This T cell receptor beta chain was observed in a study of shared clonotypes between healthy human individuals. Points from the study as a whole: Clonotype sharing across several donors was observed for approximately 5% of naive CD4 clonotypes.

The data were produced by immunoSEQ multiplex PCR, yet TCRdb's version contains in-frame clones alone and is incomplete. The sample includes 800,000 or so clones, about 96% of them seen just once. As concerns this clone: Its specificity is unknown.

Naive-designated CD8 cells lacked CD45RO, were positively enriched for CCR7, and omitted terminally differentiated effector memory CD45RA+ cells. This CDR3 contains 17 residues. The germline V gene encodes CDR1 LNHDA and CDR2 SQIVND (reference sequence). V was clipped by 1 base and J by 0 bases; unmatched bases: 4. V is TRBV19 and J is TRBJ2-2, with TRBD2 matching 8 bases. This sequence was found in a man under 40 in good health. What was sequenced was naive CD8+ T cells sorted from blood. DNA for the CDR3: TGTGCCAGTAGTATAGTTGGACTAGCTACGAACACCGGGGAGCTGTTTTTT. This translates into CASSIVGLATNTGELFF.